This T cell receptor beta chain was sequenced during a study of blood T cell repertoires in COVID-19. Whole-study context: T cells, B-cell-depleted T cells, or PBMCs supplied cDNA or gDNA.

Sequencing used immunoSEQ multiplex PCR; TCRdb keeps in-frame clones, though not all of them. The table has approximately 84,000 clones, 90% seen once. Germline CDR1 MNHEY, CDR2 SVGAGI. V lost 6 bases, J lost 0 bases, and 4 bases stayed unmatched. The CDR3 is 15 residues long. V gene TRBV6-5 combines with J gene TRBJ2-2; TRBD1 aligns across 7 bases. The sequenced sample consisted of peripheral blood. The sequence derives from a human donor with active COVID-19. The donor label of this sample is uncertain. The CDR3 bases are TGTGCCAGCAGAAGGGACAGTGCGAACACCGGGGAGCTGTTTTTT. It codes for CASRRDSANTGELFF.